The clone carrying this T cell receptor (beta chain) has ten or more counts. The antigen remains unidentified. This entry comes from a study of regulatory T cells in long-lasting Graves disease. Relying on iRepertoire HTBI primers and Arm-PCR of CDR3 regions, the team built TCR beta libraries. One entry per CDR3 protein, called by TCRdb with MiXCR from the multiplex PCR reads. The repertoire holds 400,000 to 550,000 distinct CDR3 sequences, with about 17% as singletons. Whole-study results and caveats: It was in persistent disease that TRBV28, TRBJ1-2 and TRBJ2-5 were favored.

Time point in this sample: newly diagnosed GD, antithyroid drugs for less than 3 months. Construction of the TCR library relied on RNA isolated from PBMCs. V shed 11 bases and J shed 4 bases, with 12 bases lying between them. The germline CDR1 and CDR2 sequences are MNHNS and SASEGT. The CDR3 is 12 residues long. This sample also belongs to another study, concerning T cells in Graves' hyperthyroidism and ophthalmopathy. That source notes: Blood samples included most of the expanded thyroid clonotypes exceeding 0.001. The model forecast ophthalmopathy, anticipating it by a median approximately 6 months before onset.

The material was peripheral blood mononuclear cells (PBMCs), obtained at new diagnosis, from a patient treated with antithyroid drugs. The chain employs TRBV6-1 and TRBJ2-1, with a tentative D call TRBD2 (5 bases). This receptor was obtained from a woman in her 30s with Graves disease. The CDR3 reads CACAEGYNEQFF. CDR3 DNA sequence: TGTGCCTGCGCAGAGGGATACAATGAGCAGTTCTTC.